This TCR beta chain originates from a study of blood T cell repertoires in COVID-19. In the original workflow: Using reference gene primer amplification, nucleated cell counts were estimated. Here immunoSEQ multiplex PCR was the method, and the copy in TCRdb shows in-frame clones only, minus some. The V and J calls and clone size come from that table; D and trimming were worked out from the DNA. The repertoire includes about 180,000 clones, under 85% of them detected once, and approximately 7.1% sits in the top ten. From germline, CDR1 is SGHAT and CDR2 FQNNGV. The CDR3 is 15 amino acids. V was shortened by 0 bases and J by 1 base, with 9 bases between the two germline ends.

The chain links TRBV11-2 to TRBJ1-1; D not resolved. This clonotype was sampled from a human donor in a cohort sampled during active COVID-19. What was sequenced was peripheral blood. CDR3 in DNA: TGTGCCAGCAGCTTAGACAATGCTAGGAACACTGAAGCTTTCTTT. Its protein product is CASSLDNARNTEAFF.